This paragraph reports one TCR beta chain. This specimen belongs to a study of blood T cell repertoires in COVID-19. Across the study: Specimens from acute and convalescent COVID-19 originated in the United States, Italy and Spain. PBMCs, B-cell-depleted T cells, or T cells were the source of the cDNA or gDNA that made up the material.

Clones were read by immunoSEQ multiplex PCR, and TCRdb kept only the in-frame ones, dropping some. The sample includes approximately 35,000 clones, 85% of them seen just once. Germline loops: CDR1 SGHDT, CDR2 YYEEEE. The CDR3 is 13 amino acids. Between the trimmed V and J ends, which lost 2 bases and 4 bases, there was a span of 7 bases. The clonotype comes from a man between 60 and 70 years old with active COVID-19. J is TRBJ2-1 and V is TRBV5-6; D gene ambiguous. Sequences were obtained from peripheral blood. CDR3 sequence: CASSFSPYNEQFF. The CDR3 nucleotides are TGTGCCAGCAGCTTTTCCCCGTACAATGAGCAGTTCTTC. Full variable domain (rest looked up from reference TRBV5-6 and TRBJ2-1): DAGVTQSPTHLIKTRGQQVTLRCSPKSGHDTVSWYQQALGQGPQFIFQYYEEEERQRGNFPDRFSGHQFPNYSSELNVNALLLGDSALYLCASSFSPYNEQFFGPGTRLTVL.